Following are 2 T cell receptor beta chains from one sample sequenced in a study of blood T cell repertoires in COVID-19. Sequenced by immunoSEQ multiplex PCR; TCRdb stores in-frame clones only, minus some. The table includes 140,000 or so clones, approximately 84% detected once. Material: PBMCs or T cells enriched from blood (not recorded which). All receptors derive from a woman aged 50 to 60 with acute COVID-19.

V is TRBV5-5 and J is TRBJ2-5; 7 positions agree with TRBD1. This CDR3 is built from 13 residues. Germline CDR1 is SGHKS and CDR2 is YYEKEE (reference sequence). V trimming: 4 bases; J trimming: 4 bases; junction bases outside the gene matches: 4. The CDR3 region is CASSQGGGETQYF. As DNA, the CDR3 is TGTGCCAGCAGCCAAGGGGGCGGAGAGACCCAGTACTTC.

The CDR3 loop reads CASSVQSNQPQHF. The DNA of the CDR3 is TGTGCCAGCAGTGTTCAAAGCAATCAGCCCCAGCATTTT. This sequence joins TRBV2 and TRBJ1-5; D not certain. CDR1 and CDR2 from the germline V gene are SNHLY and FYNNEI. Deletions cut 4 bases from V and 1 base from J, with 5 bases between. CDR3 size: 13 residues.